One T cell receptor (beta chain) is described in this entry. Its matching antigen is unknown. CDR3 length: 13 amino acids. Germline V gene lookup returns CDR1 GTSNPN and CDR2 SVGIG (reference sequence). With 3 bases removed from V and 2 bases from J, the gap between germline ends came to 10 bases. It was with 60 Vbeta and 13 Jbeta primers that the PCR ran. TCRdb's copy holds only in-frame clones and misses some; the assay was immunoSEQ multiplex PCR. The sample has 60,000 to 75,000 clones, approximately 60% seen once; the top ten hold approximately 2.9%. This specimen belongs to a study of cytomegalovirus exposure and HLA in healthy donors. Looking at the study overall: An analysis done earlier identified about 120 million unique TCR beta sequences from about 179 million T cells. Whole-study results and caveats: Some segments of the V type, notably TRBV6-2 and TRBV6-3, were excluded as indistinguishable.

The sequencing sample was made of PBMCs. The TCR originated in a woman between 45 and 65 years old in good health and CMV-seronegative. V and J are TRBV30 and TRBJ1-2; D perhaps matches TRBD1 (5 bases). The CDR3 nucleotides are TGTGCCTGGAGCGCGGGGGGGAACTATGGCTACACCTTC. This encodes CAWSAGGNYGYTF.